The present T cell receptor (beta chain) was sequenced within a study of control samples from healthy donors and cancer patients. This table comes from immunoSEQ multiplex PCR, and its TCRdb copy is limited to in-frame clones, with some not included. The table shows roughly 100,000 clones, with around 88% occurring only once. The material sequenced was PBMCs. The TCR comes from a man in his sixties with lung cancer.

CDR3 DNA: TGTGCCAGCAGCGCCTTCACGGGGTCTCAGGGGGAAAAACTGTTTTTT. This sequence encodes CASSAFTGSQGEKLFF. The chain carries TRBV9 and TRBJ1-4, with a weak D call TRBD1 (6 bases). Germline CDR1 SGDLS, CDR2 YYNGEE. Trimming shortened V by 3 bases and J by 8 bases, and 20 bases separated the two germline ends. The CDR3 has 16 amino acids.